Below are 10 T cell receptor beta chains sequenced from a single sample in a study of cytomegalovirus exposure and HLA in healthy donors. PCR employed 60 Vbeta and 13 Jbeta primers. Assay: immunoSEQ multiplex PCR; the TCRdb copy retains only in-frame clones and omits some. The data contain about 97,000 clones, about three quarters of them singletons. Specimen: PBMCs. The origin of the receptors is a man aged 40-49 years in good health and CMV-seronegative.

The V and J genes are TRBV6-6 and TRBJ2-1; 13 positions agree with TRBD2. The V segment lost 2 bases and the J segment 4 bases; nucleotides outside the gene matches: 2. The V gene's germline CDR1 is MNHNY and CDR2 SVGAGI (reference sequence). The CDR3 is made up of 16 amino acids. The CDR3 nucleotides read TGTGCCAGCAGTTACCGGACTAGCGGGGGTTACAATGAGCAGTTCTTC. Its translation is CASSYRTSGGYNEQFF.

The chain carries TRBV7-2 and TRBJ2-7; D may be TRBD2 (5 bases). The V end lost 0 bases, the J end lost 8 bases, and 8 bases lay between the germline ends. The germline V gene encodes CDR1 SGHTA and CDR2 FQGNSA. CDR3 length: 12 residues. CDR3 coding DNA: TGTGCCAGCAGCTTAGCAACGGGGAAGCAGTACTTC. It yields the protein CASSLATGKQYF.

The genes are TRBV7-2 and TRBJ2-7, with D tentatively TRBD2 (6 bases). CDR3 size: 16 residues. The germline CDR1 and CDR2 sequences are SGHTA and FQGNSA. With 5 bases removed from V and 4 bases from J, the gap between germline ends came to 21 bases. The CDR3 nucleotides are TGTGCCAGCAGCCGCAACAGGCCAGGGAGCGGGTACGAGCAGTACTTC. Its protein is CASSRNRPGSGYEQYF.

This rearrangement joins TRBV2 to TRBJ2-2; TRBD1 aligns across 7 bases. Germline loops: CDR1 SNHLY, CDR2 FYNNEI. This CDR3 region has 14 residues. V lost 6 bases and J lost 6; bases outside the gene matches: 7. The CDR3 nucleotides read TGTGCCAGCAGCTTCGGACAGGCTGCCGGGGAGCTGTTTTTT. It codes for CASSFGQAAGELFF.

This clone is a singleton in its sample. V gene TRBV7-6 combines with J gene TRBJ2-7; weak D call: TRBD2 (6 bases). There are 16 residues in the CDR3. V gave up 5 bases and J gave up 1 base, with 18 bases separating them. Germline values: CDR1 SGHVS, CDR2 FNYEAQ. Here the CDR3 DNA reads TGTGCCAGCAGCCCCGGGCAAGGAGGGTTTTCCTACGAGCAGTACTTC. This gives the protein CASSPGQGGFSYEQYF.

The genes are TRBV7-3 and TRBJ2-5; D perhaps matches TRBD1 (6 bases). This CDR3 comprises 15 residues. V gave up 2 bases and J gave up 1 base, with 11 bases separating them. Germline V gives CDR1 SGHTA, CDR2 FQGTGA. Here the CDR3 reads CASSLQGMSQETQYF. The CDR3 nucleotides read TGTGCCAGCAGCTTACAGGGGATGTCCCAAGAGACCCAGTACTTC.

The gene calls are TRBV6-5 and TRBJ1-6; a possible D gene is TRBD1 (6 bases). V lost 0 bases and J lost 8, with 11 bases in between. Germline V gene lookup returns CDR1 MNHEY and CDR2 SVGAGI. The CDR3 length is 15 residues. This chain's CDR3 is CASSYSPGVDSPLHF. DNA of the CDR3: TGTGCCAGCAGTTACTCGCCAGGGGTGGATTCACCCCTCCACTTT.

The chain's CDR3 is CASSTRQGRVSEAFF. Written as DNA, the CDR3 is TGTGCCAGCTCAACGCGACAGGGGCGTGTCTCTGAAGCTTTCTTT. This chain joins TRBV18 and TRBJ1-1, with 8 nucleotides matching TRBD1. Per germline, CDR1 KGHSH and CDR2 LQKENI. The V segment lost 5 bases and the J segment 6 bases; nucleotides outside the gene matches: 11. The CDR3 runs to 15 residues.

The chain joins TRBV9 to TRBJ1-1; D unresolved. The CDR3 covers 14 residues. Germline values: CDR1 SGDLS, CDR2 YYNGEE. The V end lost 1 base, the J end lost 0 bases, and 7 bases lay between the germline ends. The DNA of the CDR3 is TGTGCCAGCAGCGTACTCAGTATGAACACTGAAGCTTTCTTT. Encoded protein: CASSVLSMNTEAFF. The complete variable domain, with remaining parts taken from reference TRBV9 and TRBJ1-1, reads DSGVTQTPKHLITATGQRVTLRCSPRSGDLSVYWYQQSLDQGLQFLIQYYNGEERAKGNILERFSAQQFPDLHSELNLSSLELGDSALYFCASSVLSMNTEAFFGQGTRLTVV.

This sequence joins TRBV30 and TRBJ2-3; TRBD1 is a possible D gene (5 bases). This CDR3 contains 15 residues. From germline, CDR1 is GTSNPN and CDR2 SVGIG (reference sequence). Trimming pared 5 bases from V and 2 bases from J, leaving 17 bases between. CDR3 sequence reads: CAWGKGHSSTDTQYF. The CDR3 DNA is TGTGCCTGGGGGAAAGGACACTCTTCCACAGATACGCAGTATTTT.